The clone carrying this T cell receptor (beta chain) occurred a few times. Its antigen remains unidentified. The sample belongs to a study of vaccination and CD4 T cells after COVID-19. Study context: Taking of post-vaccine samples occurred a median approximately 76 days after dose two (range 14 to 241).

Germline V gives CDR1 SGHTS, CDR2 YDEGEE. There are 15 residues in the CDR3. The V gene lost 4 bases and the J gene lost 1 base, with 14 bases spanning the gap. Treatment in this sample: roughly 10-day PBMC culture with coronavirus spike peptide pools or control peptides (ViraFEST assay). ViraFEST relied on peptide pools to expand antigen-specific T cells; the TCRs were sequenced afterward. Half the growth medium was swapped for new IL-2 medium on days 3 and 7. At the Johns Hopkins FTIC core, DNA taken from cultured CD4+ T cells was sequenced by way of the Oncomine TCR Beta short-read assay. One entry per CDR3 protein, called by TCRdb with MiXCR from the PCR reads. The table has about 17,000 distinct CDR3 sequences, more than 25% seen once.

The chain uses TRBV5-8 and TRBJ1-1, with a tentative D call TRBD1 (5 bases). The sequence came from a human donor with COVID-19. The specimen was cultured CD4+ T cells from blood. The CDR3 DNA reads TGTGCCAGCAGCAGGCGCCAGGGTGGGAACACTGAAGCTTTCTTT. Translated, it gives CASSRRQGGNTEAFF.